The sequence of this TCR beta chain was determined in a study of control samples from healthy donors and cancer patients. The CDR3 totals 13 residues. V was trimmed by 1 base and J by 3 bases, leaving 8 bases between them. CDR1 and CDR2 from the germline V gene are SGHRS and YFSETQ. The repertoire was sequenced with immunoSEQ multiplex PCR; TCRdb's copy has only in-frame clones and lacks some. The table shows 170,000 or so clones, with about 93% occurring only once. The clonotype was recovered from a man between 18 and 35 years old in good health. The sample taken for sequencing was blood. The rearrangement joins TRBV5-1 to TRBJ2-7; no clear D. The CDR3 here is CASSLNSNYEQYF. CDR3 nucleotide sequence: TGCGCCAGCAGCTTGAACAGTAACTACGAGCAGTACTTC.